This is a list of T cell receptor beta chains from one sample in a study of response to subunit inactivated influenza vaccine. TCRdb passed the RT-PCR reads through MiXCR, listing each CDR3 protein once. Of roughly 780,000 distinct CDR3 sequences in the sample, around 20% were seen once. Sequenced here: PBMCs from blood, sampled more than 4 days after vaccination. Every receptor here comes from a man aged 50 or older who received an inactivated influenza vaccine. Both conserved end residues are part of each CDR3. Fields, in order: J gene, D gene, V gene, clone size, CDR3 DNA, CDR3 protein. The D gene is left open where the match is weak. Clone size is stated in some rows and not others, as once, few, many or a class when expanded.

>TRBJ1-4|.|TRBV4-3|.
TGCGCCAGCAGCCAAGGGAGAGGAGGGTTGCGGGAAAAACTGTTTTTT
CASSQGRGGLREKLFF
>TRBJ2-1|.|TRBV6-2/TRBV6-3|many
TGTGCCAGCAGGAGGCCGGGCGGGGGCCAGACTATTTACAATGAGCAGTTCTTC
CASRRPGGGQTIYNEQFF
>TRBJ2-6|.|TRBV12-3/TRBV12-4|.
TGTGCCAGCAACGACCGCTCTGGGGCCAACGTCCTGACTTTC
CASNDRSGANVLTF
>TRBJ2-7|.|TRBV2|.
TGTGCCAGCAGTGAAGCCGGGACGTCCTACGAGCAGTACTTC
CASSEAGTSYEQYF
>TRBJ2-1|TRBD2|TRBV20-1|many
TGCAGTGCTAGAGATTTACTAGCGGGGGCCGGGGATGAGCAGTTCTTC
CSARDLLAGAGDEQFF
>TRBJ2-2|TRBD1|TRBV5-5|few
TGTGCCAGCAAGGGACAGGCGAACACCGGGGAGCTGTTTTTT
CASKGQANTGELFF
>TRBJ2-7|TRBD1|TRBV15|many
TGTGCCACCAGCAGAGGGGACAGGGGCTACGAGCAGTACTTC
CATSRGDRGYEQYF
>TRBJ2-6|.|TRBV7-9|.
TGTGCCAGCAGCGGGCAGCCCACTGGGGCCAACGTCCTGACTTTC
CASSGQPTGANVLTF
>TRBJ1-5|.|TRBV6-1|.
TGTGCCAGCAGTGAACGGGGGTTTCAGCCCCAGCATTTT
CASSERGFQPQHF
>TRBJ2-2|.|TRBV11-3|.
TGTGCCAGCAGCCCAATACGTCGGGTGACATCGACGAACACCGGGGAGCTGTTTTTT
CASSPIRRVTSTNTGELFF
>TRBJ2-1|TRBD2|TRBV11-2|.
TGTGCCAGCAGCTCCCTCAAGCGGGGGGGCGAATCCTACAATGAGCAGTTCTTC
CASSSLKRGGESYNEQFF
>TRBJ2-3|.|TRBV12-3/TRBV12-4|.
TGTGCCAGCAGTTTTTCCCGAGGGGGAGATACGCAGTATTTT
CASSFSRGGDTQYF
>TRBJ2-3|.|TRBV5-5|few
TGTGCCAGCAGCTTGGCCGGTTCGGGATATGCAGATACGCAGTATTTT
CASSLAGSGYADTQYF
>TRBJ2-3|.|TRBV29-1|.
TGCAGCGTTACAAGATTCGGGTCTAGCACAGATACGCAGTATTTT
CSVTRFGSSTDTQYF
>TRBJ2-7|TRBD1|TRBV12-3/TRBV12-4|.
TGTGCCAGCAGTTTCGGACAGGACGAGCAGTACTTC
CASSFGQDEQYF
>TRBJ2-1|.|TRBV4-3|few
TGCGCCAGCAGCCCGGAGGGCCGGACCTACAATGAGCAGTTCTTC
CASSPEGRTYNEQFF
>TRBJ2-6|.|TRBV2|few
TGTGCCAGCAGTGAGCGGGGTGGCCGGGCCGTTCTAGCCCTCTCTGGGGCCAACGTCCTGACTTTC
CASSERGGRAVLALSGANVLTF
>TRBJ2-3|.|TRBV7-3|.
TGTGCCAGCAGCTCCCCCGGGACCCCAATCTCGCTCACAGATACGCAGTATTTT
CASSSPGTPISLTDTQYF
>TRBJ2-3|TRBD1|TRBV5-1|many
TGCGCCAGCAGCCTTGGACAGGGGGGAGATACGCAGTATTTT
CASSLGQGGDTQYF
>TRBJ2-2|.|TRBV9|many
TGTGCCAGCAGCGTCGGGGGAGCCGGGGAGCTGTTTTTT
CASSVGGAGELFF
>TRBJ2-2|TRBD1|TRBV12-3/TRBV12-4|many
TGTGCCAGCACCCTCCACTCCTGGGACAGGGTGGTCGGGGAGCTGTTTTTT
CASTLHSWDRVVGELFF
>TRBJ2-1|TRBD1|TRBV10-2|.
TGCGCCAGCAGGGGGACAGCCAGCTCCTACAATGAGCAGTTCTTC
CASRGTASSYNEQFF
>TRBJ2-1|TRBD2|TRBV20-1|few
TGCAGTGCTAGTATCCTAGCGGGGGGGTCGGGGTTCTTC
CSASILAGGSGFF
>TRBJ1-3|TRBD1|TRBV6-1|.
TGTGCCAGCAGGGGATCCGGGACAGGCAAGTCTGGAAACACCATATATTTT
CASRGSGTGKSGNTIYF
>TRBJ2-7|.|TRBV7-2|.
TGTGCCAGCAGCTTAGGACCGACCCCCGGCGAGCAGTACTTC
CASSLGPTPGEQYF
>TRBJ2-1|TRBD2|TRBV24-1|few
TGTGCCACCAGTGACCGACTAGCGGGAGGGCCATACAATGAGCAGTTCTTC
CATSDRLAGGPYNEQFF
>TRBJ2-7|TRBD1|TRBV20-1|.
TGCAGTGGCCCGGGACAGCCTTACTACGAGCAGTACTTC
CSGPGQPYYEQYF
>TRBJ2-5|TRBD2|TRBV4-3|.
TGCGCCAGCAGCCCCGAACTAGCGGGAGGGCGGGAGACCCAGTACTTC
CASSPELAGGRETQYF
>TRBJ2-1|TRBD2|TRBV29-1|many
TGCAGCGTTGCATCGCTAGCGGGAGCCAATGAGCAGTTCTTC
CSVASLAGANEQFF
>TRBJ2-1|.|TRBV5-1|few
TGCGCCAGCAGCCTAGAAACCCGAAGCTCCTACAATGAGCAGTTCTTC
CASSLETRSSYNEQFF
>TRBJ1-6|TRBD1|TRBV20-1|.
TGCAGTGCGCGTCCGACAGGGAACGATTCACCCCTCCACTTT
CSARPTGNDSPLHF
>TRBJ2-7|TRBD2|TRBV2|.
TGTGCCAGCAGTGAGGGTAGCGGGGGTCCCTCCTTCTACGAGCAGTACTTC
CASSEGSGGPSFYEQYF
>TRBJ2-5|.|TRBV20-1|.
TGCAGTGCTAGAGTGGGGACTGGAAGAAAAGAGACCCAGTACTTC
CSARVGTGRKETQYF
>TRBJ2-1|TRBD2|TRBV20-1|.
TGCAGTGCTAGAGATCGGGGGGAAGCTGAGCAGTTCTTC
CSARDRGEAEQFF
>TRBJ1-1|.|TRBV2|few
TGTGCCAGCAGGATGGGGAACACTGAAGCTTTCTTT
CASRMGNTEAFF
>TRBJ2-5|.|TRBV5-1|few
TGCGCCAGCACAATGTTAGGAGGAGACCAAGAGACCCAGTACTTC
CASTMLGGDQETQYF
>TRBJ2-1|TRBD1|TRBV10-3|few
TGTGCCATCAGTGAGTCTTATTTGGGACAGGGCTACAATGAGCAGTTCTTC
CAISESYLGQGYNEQFF
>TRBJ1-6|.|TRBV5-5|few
TGTGCCAGCAGCTCCAAGGACGTAACACCCCTCCACTTT
CASSSKDVTPLHF
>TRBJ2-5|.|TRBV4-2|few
TGTGCCAGCAGCCAAGAAAGGCGTGGAGAGACCCAGTACTTC
CASSQERRGETQYF
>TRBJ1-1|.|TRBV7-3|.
TGTGCCAGCAGCGTGGACATGGTCGGGGCTTTCTTT
CASSVDMVGAFF
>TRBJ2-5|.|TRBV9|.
TGTGCCAGCAGCGTAGGCTTGCGGGGAGATCAAGAGACCCAGTACTTC
CASSVGLRGDQETQYF
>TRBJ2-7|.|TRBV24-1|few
TGTGCCACCAGTGATTTTCCCGTATCCTACGAGCAGTACTTC
CATSDFPVSYEQYF
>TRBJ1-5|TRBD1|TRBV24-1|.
TGTGCCACCAGTGATCCGGGACAGGCGAATCAGCCCCAGCATTTT
CATSDPGQANQPQHF
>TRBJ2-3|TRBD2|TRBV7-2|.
TGTGCCAGCAGCTTAGTCGCTAGCGGGACGTATGCAGATACGCAGTATTTT
CASSLVASGTYADTQYF
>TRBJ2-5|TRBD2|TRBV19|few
TGTGCCAGTAGTACCGGACTAGCGGGGGCCCGGCCCCGAGAGACCCAGTACTTC
CASSTGLAGARPRETQYF
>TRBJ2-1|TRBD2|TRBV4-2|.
TGTGCCAGCAGCCCCGTAGCGGGCAACTACAATGAGCAGTTCTTC
CASSPVAGNYNEQFF
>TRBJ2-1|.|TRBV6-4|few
TGTGCCAGCAGTGAGGAGGAGGGTACTGAGCAGTTCTTC
CASSEEEGTEQFF
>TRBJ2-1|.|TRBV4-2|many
TGTGCCAGCAGCCAAGACGACGGAACGACGGGGAGCTCCTACAATGAGCAGTTCTTC
CASSQDDGTTGSSYNEQFF
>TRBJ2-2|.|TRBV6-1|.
TGTGCCAGCATTGATCCGCTGACCGGGGAGCTGCTTTTT
CASIDPLTGELLF
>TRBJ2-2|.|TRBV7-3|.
TGTGCCAGCAGCCCAGGACTGCCCGAAGGCGGGGAGCTGTTTTTT
CASSPGLPEGGELFF
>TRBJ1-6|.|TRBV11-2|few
TGTGCCAGCAGCTTAGATAGCCAGGGCACTCTAAGCTCCTATAATTCACCCCTCCACTTT
CASSLDSQGTLSSYNSPLHF
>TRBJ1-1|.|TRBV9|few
TGTGCCAGCAGCGGGGGAGGGGGAGGGGATACTGAAGCTTTCTTT
CASSGGGGGDTEAFF
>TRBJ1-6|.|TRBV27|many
TGTGCCAGCAGCATGACTGTGACTCGGACACCCCTCCACTTT
CASSMTVTRTPLHF
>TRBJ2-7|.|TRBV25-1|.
TGTGCCAGCAGCGAGCTAGGCCCTTCTTCCTACGAGCAGTACTTC
CASSELGPSSYEQYF
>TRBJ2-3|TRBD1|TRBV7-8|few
TGTGCCAGCACCCCGACAGGGATTCCAGATACGCAGTATTTT
CASTPTGIPDTQYF
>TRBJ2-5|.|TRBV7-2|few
TGTGCCAGCAGCACGGGACTACAGGGTTCGGAGACCCAGTACTTC
CASSTGLQGSETQYF
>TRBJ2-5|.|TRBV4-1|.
TGCGCCAGCAGCCAAGCGGGTCCCTGGGGGGTAGACCGAGAGACCCAGTACTTC
CASSQAGPWGVDRETQYF
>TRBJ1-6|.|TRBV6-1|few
TGTGCCAGCGGGAGCTCCTATAATTCACCCCTCCACTTT
CASGSSYNSPLHF
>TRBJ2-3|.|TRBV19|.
TGTGCCAGTAGTATAATGACAGATAACACAGATACGCAGTATTTT
CASSIMTDNTDTQYF
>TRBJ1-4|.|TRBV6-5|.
TGTGCCAGCAGACGGGACGGAGAAAAACTGTTTTTT
CASRRDGEKLFF